The T cell receptor beta chain described here comes from a study of cytomegalovirus exposure and HLA in healthy donors. Study information: The 95 to 150 validation repertoires used the same platform as the 500 to 700 first-cohort repertoires, a later analysis reported.

Libraries were prepared by immunoSEQ multiplex PCR; TCRdb keeps only in-frame clonotypes and omits some of them. The top ten clones hold 4.5% of a sample with 140,000 to 150,000 clones, 87% of them seen once. V shed 0 bases and J 4 bases; nucleotides not matched to a gene: 7. The length of the CDR3 is 17 residues. CDR1 and CDR2 from the germline V gene are SGHTA and FQGNSA. As for this clone: The antigen is undetermined.

Study outcomes and limitations: The study listed approximately 160 cytomegalovirus-associated TCR beta chains. In vitro assays verified that a few CMV-associated chains recognized CMV antigens specifically.

Sequencing was done on a sample of PBMCs. This clonotype originated in a man younger than 35 in good health and CMV-seropositive. J is TRBJ2-3 and V is TRBV7-2; 10 positions agree with TRBD1. The CDR3 DNA is TGTGCCAGCAGCTTAGCGCCTGAGACAGGGGGCGCAGATACGCAGTATTTT. It encodes CASSLAPETGGADTQYF.